What follows are 20 T cell receptor beta chains derived from one specimen sequenced in a study of tumor-infiltrating lymphocytes in localized non-small cell lung cancer (dated by TCRdb to about 2021). The library was generated by the immunoSEQ multiplex PCR assay. TCRdb stores this immuneACCESS table with in-frame sequences only. Part of the clones is absent; in the studies checked, under half of the shortfall reflects unresolved V genes, and no reason is known for the rest. For this sample the table gives some 13,000 clones, of which 68% were detected only once. Of the sample, approximately 9% is held by the ten largest clones. The material sequenced was uninvolved lung tissue not adjacent to the tumor. Receptors were obtained from a human donor with non-small cell lung cancer.

This chain links TRBV6-5 with TRBJ2-7, with 8 bases fitting TRBD2. Trimming cost V 0 bases and J 0 bases; bases outside gene matches: 1. The length of the CDR3 is 15 residues. The V gene's germline CDR1 is MNHEY and CDR2 SVGAGI. CDR3 sequence (DNA): TGTGCCAGCAGTTACTCGAGCGGGAGCTCCTACGAGCAGTACTTC. Protein sequence: CASSYSSGSSYEQYF.

This clone was detected only once. The J gene is TRBJ2-5, the V gene TRBV5-6; D gene unclear. The CDR3 runs 15 residues. The V end was cut by 0 bases, the J end by 3 bases, with 12 bases between. The germline gives CDR1 SGHDT, CDR2 YYEEEE. The CDR3 reads CASSLAGRQKETQYF. The CDR3 DNA reads TGTGCCAGCAGCTTGGCGGGTCGGCAAAAAGAGACCCAGTACTTC.

The rearrangement joins TRBV27 to TRBJ2-3, with 9 bases fitting TRBD2. CDR1 is MNHEY and CDR2 is SMNVEV in the germline V gene (reference sequence). This CDR3 comprises 16 residues. V gave up 4 bases and J gave up 3 bases; unmatched junction bases: 8. The CDR3 DNA follows: TGTGCCAGCAGTTCCCGGGGTAGCGGGAGTACAGATACGCAGTATTTT. This codes for CASSSRGSGSTDTQYF.

The chain employs TRBV2 and TRBJ2-3, with 9 bases fitting TRBD2. CDR1 and CDR2 (germline): SNHLY, FYNNEI. The CDR3 contains 16 residues. The ends lost 7 bases at V and 0 bases at J; junction bases unmatched: 8. The CDR3 reads CASMNEAGGSTDTQYF. The DNA for the CDR3 is TGTGCCAGCATGAATGAAGCGGGGGGTAGCACAGATACGCAGTATTTT.

This chain connects TRBV4-2 to TRBJ2-7; tentative D call: TRBD1 (5 bases). The V end lost 1 base, the J end lost 6 bases, and 10 bases lay between the germline ends. Germline CDR1 is LGHNA and CDR2 is YNFKEQ. This CDR3 has 13 residues. The CDR3 DNA is TGTGCCAGCAGCCAAGCGCAGGGTTCCGAGCAGTACTTC. Amino acid sequence: CASSQAQGSEQYF.

The V gene is TRBV5-1, the J gene TRBJ2-5, with D possibly being TRBD2 (6 bases). There are 14 residues in the CDR3. The V end lost 4 bases, the J end lost 1 base, and 11 bases lay between the germline ends. Germline CDR1 is SGHRS and CDR2 is YFSETQ. Here the CDR3 reads CASSPGSTQETQYF. The CDR3 bases are TGCGCCAGCAGCCCCGGGAGTACCCAAGAGACCCAGTACTTC.

This clone was seen a single time. The chain employs TRBV28 and TRBJ2-7; 14 bases align to TRBD2. This CDR3 comprises 16 residues. With V trimmed by 5 bases and J by 4 bases, 7 bases remained unmatched. CDR1 and CDR2 (germline): MDHEN, SYDVKM. The CDR3 loop reads CASSLGLAGDFYEQYF. The CDR3 DNA reads as TGTGCCAGCAGTCTGGGACTAGCGGGAGATTTTTACGAGCAGTACTTC.

The sample holds a few counts of this clone. The V and J genes are TRBV30 and TRBJ1-1, with D perhaps matching TRBD1 (5 bases). CDR3 length equals 13 residues. Germline V lookup: CDR1 GTSNPN, CDR2 SVGIG (reference sequence). The germline V and J ends were trimmed by 5 bases and 1 base, with 11 bases remaining between them. CDR3 amino acids: CAWLRGGNTEAFF. The CDR3 bases are TGTGCCTGGCTACGGGGCGGGAACACTGAAGCTTTCTTT.

This chain joins TRBV15 and TRBJ1-5; a weak D match, TRBD1 (5 bases). The CDR3 runs 13 residues. V dropped 3 bases and J dropped 7 bases, with 10 bases sitting between them. Germline V gives CDR1 LNHNV, CDR2 YYDKDF (reference sequence). This CDR3 is CATSSQGSQPQHF. The CDR3 DNA is TGTGCCACCAGCAGCCAGGGAAGCCAGCCCCAGCATTTT.

This chain uses TRBV10-3 with TRBJ1-1; tentative D call: TRBD1 (5 bases). The CDR3 has 14 amino acids. Trimming took off 4 bases at V and 11 bases at J, with 20 bases between the two ends. Looked up from germline, CDR1 is ENHRY and CDR2 is SYGVKD. CDR3 in DNA: TGTGCCATCAGTGCGGGCCAGGGTGATCGTGGTGCTTTCTTT. Residues: CAISAGQGDRGAFF.

A few counts support this clone. The chain links TRBV2 to TRBJ1-5; no firm D call. The length of the CDR3 is 13 residues. Looked up from germline, CDR1 is SNHLY and CDR2 is FYNNEI. Trimming removed 7 bases at V and 0 bases at J, with 7 bases between. The CDR3 here is CASIRDSNQPQHF. As DNA, the CDR3 is TGTGCCAGCATTCGTGATAGCAATCAGCCCCAGCATTTT.

The chain has TRBV10-3 and TRBJ1-1; 7 positions match TRBD1. The trim removed 3 bases at V and 1 base at J, leaving 2 bases unmatched. CDR1 is ENHRY and CDR2 is SYGVKD in the germline V gene. The CDR3 is made up of 14 amino acids. Here the CDR3 DNA reads TGTGCCATCAGTGAACAGGGGAAGAACACTGAAGCTTTCTTT. Its translation is CAISEQGKNTEAFF.

Only a few counts were recorded for this clone. The chain links TRBV19 to TRBJ1-5; TRBD1 is a possible D gene (5 bases). The germline CDR1 and CDR2 sequences are LNHDA and SQIVND (reference sequence). The CDR3 sequence is 16 residues long. The V and J ends lost 7 bases and 5 bases respectively, with 21 bases between them. The CDR3 DNA sequence: TGTGCCAGTACCCTTGGGTTGGGCAGGGCTGATCAGCCCCAGCATTTT. Translating gives CASTLGLGRADQPQHF.

This sequence joins TRBV7-2 and TRBJ2-6; TRBD1 aligns across 11 bases. CDR3 length equals 17 residues. The junction had 2 bases not matched to a gene; V was cut back by 3 bases and J by 1 base. Germline CDR1 SGHTA, CDR2 FQGNSA. CDR3 sequence reads: CASSFGQGASGANVLTF. The CDR3, as DNA: TGTGCCAGCAGCTTTGGACAGGGGGCTTCTGGGGCCAACGTCCTGACTTTC.

This rearrangement joins TRBV28 to TRBJ2-1, with D perhaps TRBD1 (5 bases). Germline V gene sequence: CDR1 MDHEN, CDR2 SYDVKM. V lost 7 bases and J lost 3, with 16 bases in between. This CDR3 spans 15 amino acids. The CDR3 reads CASTKTVLFYNEQFF. The DNA for the CDR3 is TGTGCCAGCACCAAGACAGTACTGTTCTACAATGAGCAGTTCTTC.

This clone was detected only a few times. The genes are TRBV7-9 and TRBJ2-7; TRBD1 is a possible D gene (6 bases). Germline V gene data show CDR1 as SEHNR and CDR2 as FQNEAQ (reference sequence). The V end lost 0 bases, the J end lost 5 bases, and 11 bases lay between the germline ends. The CDR3 covers 14 residues. The CDR3 spells CASSLAQGPNEQYF. For the CDR3, the DNA is TGTGCCAGCAGCTTAGCGCAGGGGCCGAACGAGCAGTACTTC.

A single count supports this clone. The rearrangement joins TRBV27 to TRBJ2-1, with D possibly being TRBD1 (6 bases). Germline V gives CDR1 MNHEY, CDR2 SMNVEV (reference sequence). Trimming shortened V by 4 bases and J by 12 bases, and 31 bases separated the two germline ends. The CDR3 extends over 18 amino acids. The CDR3 DNA follows: TGTGCCAGCAGTTCAGTTAGGGGGACGACAGAGGATGCAGGTGGGCAGTTCTTC. Protein: CASSSVRGTTEDAGGQFF.

The V gene is TRBV6-5, the J gene TRBJ1-4, with D maybe TRBD1 (6 bases). This CDR3 is 14 amino acids long. Trimming stripped 5 bases from V and 6 bases from J, with 13 bases between. Germline CDR1 is MNHEY and CDR2 is SVGAGI. CDR3 coding DNA: TGTGCCAGCAGTCTACAGGGAAACGATGAAAAACTGTTTTTT. Translated: CASSLQGNDEKLFF.

In DNA, the CDR3 is TGTGCCAGCAATGGAGCGGGCCATCAGCCCCAGCATTTT. It yields the protein CASNGAGHQPQHF. J is TRBJ1-5 and V is TRBV6-6; D unclear. Per germline, CDR1 MNHNY and CDR2 SVGAGI (reference sequence). The CDR3 consists of 13 residues. V lost 7 bases and J lost 5, with 12 bases in between.

The V call is TRBV7-2, the J call TRBJ2-7, with TRBD1 matching over 12 bases. The ends lost 3 bases at V and 5 bases at J; junction bases unmatched: 2. From germline, CDR1 is SGHTA and CDR2 FQGNSA. The CDR3 is 14 residues long. The CDR3 loop reads CASSFGTGGDEQYF. In DNA form, the CDR3 reads TGTGCCAGCAGCTTCGGGACAGGGGGCGACGAGCAGTACTTC.